These 10 T cell receptor beta chains were all obtained from the same sample, sequenced in a study. From the RT-PCR reads, TCRdb called clonotypes with MiXCR, one entry per CDR3 protein. Of approximately 720,000 distinct CDR3 sequences detected, about 14% appear once; the ten largest clones hold about 3.9%. The sequenced sample consisted of memory CD4+ T cells from blood. These receptors were obtained from a female donor in good health, serving as a healthy control.

V is TRBV20-1 and J is TRBJ2-2; 15 bases are a match to TRBD2. The CDR3 loop spans 16 amino acids. Per the germline V gene, CDR1 is DFQATT and CDR2 is SNEGSKA (reference sequence). Trimming cost V 3 bases and J 4 bases; bases outside gene matches: 3. In nucleotides, the CDR3 is TGCAGTGCTAGGGGACTAGCGGGAGGAGGCACCGGGGAGCTGTTTTTT. As protein: CSARGLAGGGTGELFF.

This clonotype was counted at least ten times. The CDR3 nucleotides are TGCGCCAGCAGCCCGGCACAAGGTGGAGGCTACACCTTC. Amino acids: CASSPAQGGGYTF. V gene TRBV4-3 combines with J gene TRBJ1-2; D not resolved. The V gene's germline CDR1 is LGHNA and CDR2 YSLEER. The V gene lost 4 bases and the J gene lost 8 bases, with 14 bases spanning the gap. The CDR3 has 13 residues.

In its sample, this clonotype was seen many times. The J gene is TRBJ2-7, the V gene TRBV5-1; possibly TRBD2 for D (6 bases). Germline assignment: CDR1 SGHRS and CDR2 YFSETQ. The CDR3 runs 14 residues. The ends were cut back, 6 bases at V and 2 bases at J, with 15 bases in the middle. CDR3 nucleotide sequence: TGCGCCAGCAAGGTGGAGGGCATGACCTACGAGCAGTACTTC. Residues: CASKVEGMTYEQYF.

The table lists this clonotype with a few counts. V gene TRBV4-2 combines with J gene TRBJ1-4; 9 bases map to TRBD1. The V and J ends lost 7 bases and 7 bases, in that order; junction bases with no gene match: 19. In germline, CDR1 is LGHNA, CDR2 YNFKEQ. CDR3 length: 18 residues. CDR3 loop: CASKRSMIQGALSEKLFF. The CDR3 DNA reads as TGTGCCAGCAAACGGTCGATGATACAGGGGGCGCTCAGTGAAAAACTGTTTTTT.

V gene TRBV14 combines with J gene TRBJ2-2; D remains ambiguous. The CDR3 consists of 16 residues. From germline, CDR1 is SGHDN and CDR2 FVKESK. The V gene lost 2 bases and the J gene lost 2 bases, with 12 bases spanning the gap. CDR3 DNA sequence: TGTGCCAGCAGCCAACGACCCAGCGCAAACACCGGGGAGCTGTTTTTT. Protein sequence: CASSQRPSANTGELFF.

The sample holds many counts of this clonotype. The chain is built from TRBV20-1 and TRBJ1-5; no clear D. The CDR3 length is 15 residues. Germline-derived CDR1 and CDR2 are DFQATT and SNEGSKA (reference sequence). The ends were cut back, 5 bases at V and 2 bases at J, with 16 bases in the middle. CDR3 DNA: TGCAGTGCTGAAGGACGGTCCCGCGGCAATCAGCCCCAGCATTTT. Translating gives CSAEGRSRGNQPQHF.

This clonotype turned up a few times. The chain links TRBV27 to TRBJ1-1; the match to TRBD1 covers 7 bases. Germline V lookup: CDR1 MNHEY, CDR2 SMNVEV (reference sequence). This CDR3 has 13 amino acids. V lost 3 bases, J lost 6 bases, and 4 bases stayed unmatched. The CDR3 here is CASSFSQGAEAFF. The DNA of the CDR3 is TGTGCCAGCAGTTTCTCCCAGGGGGCTGAAGCTTTCTTT.

This clonotype occurred a few times. The chain joins TRBV5-1 to TRBJ1-6; perhaps TRBD1 as D (6 bases). The CDR3 length is 15 residues. V was clipped by 3 bases and J by 7 bases, with 14 bases between them. In germline, CDR1 is SGHRS, CDR2 YFSETQ. In nucleotides, the CDR3 is TGCGCCAGCAGCTGGACTCTAGGGGGAAATTCACCCCTCCACTTT. Translation: CASSWTLGGNSPLHF.

This clonotype was picked up a small number of times. V and J are TRBV7-3 and TRBJ2-1; a possible D gene is TRBD1 (6 bases). The CDR3 has 13 amino acids. The germline V and J ends were trimmed by 5 bases and 5 bases, with 10 bases remaining between them. CDR1 and CDR2 (germline): SGHTA, FQGTGA. CDR3: CASSNNRDNEQFF. CDR3 sequence (DNA): TGTGCCAGCAGCAACAACAGGGACAATGAGCAGTTCTTC. Supplemented by reference TRBV7-3 and TRBJ2-1, the full variable domain reads GAGVSQTPSNKVTEKGKYVELRCDPISGHTALYWYRQSLGQGPEFLIYFQGTGAADDSGLPNDRFFAVRPEGSVSTLKIQRTERGDSAVYLCASSNNRDNEQFFGPGTRLTVL.

This clonotype has just a few counts. This chain links TRBV4-1 with TRBJ2-7, with a weak D call TRBD2 (5 bases). CDR3 length equals 15 residues. Germline loops: CDR1 MGHRA, CDR2 YSYEKL. V gave up 1 base and J gave up 5 bases, with 15 bases separating them. CDR3 residues: CASSQGEGKRNEQYF. The CDR3 DNA sequence: TGCGCCAGCAGCCAAGGGGAAGGGAAGCGGAACGAGCAGTACTTC.